Included here is one T cell receptor (beta chain) sequence, with context. Its antigen is still unknown. V shed 0 bases and J 2 bases; nucleotides not matched to a gene: 7. Per germline, CDR1 SGHAT and CDR2 FQNNGV. The CDR3 is made up of 16 amino acids. This table comes from immunoSEQ multiplex PCR, and its TCRdb copy is limited to in-frame clones, with some not included. The sample records tens of thousands of clones, about 90% being singletons. This record comes from a study of OX40 agonist ivuxolimab in advanced cancers. Overall study results and limits: Compared with CD4+, CD8+ T cells on average had more expanded clones.

Sequenced material: CD4+ or CD8+ T cells sorted from blood, taken in a trial of the OX40 agonist ivuxolimab. The TCR originated in an adult with an advanced solid tumor such as melanoma, head and neck, liver or kidney cancer. This chain connects TRBV11-2 to TRBJ2-7; 7 bases are shared with TRBD2. CDR3 sequence: CASSLDRLALAYEQYF. The CDR3 DNA reads as TGTGCCAGCAGCTTAGACAGACTAGCACTGGCCTACGAGCAGTACTTC.